This entry lists 5 T cell receptor beta chains sequenced from one sample in a study of blood T cell repertoires in COVID-19. The method was immunoSEQ multiplex PCR; TCRdb's version includes in-frame clones alone and lacks a portion of them. Here the sample spans about 70,000 clones, roughly 80% being singletons. The specimen sequenced was peripheral blood. The receptor source for this set is a woman aged 60 to 75 with acute or convalescent COVID-19.

The genes are TRBV10-3 and TRBJ1-4; TRBD1 matches at 8 bases. The junction had 9 bases not matched to a gene; V was cut back by 6 bases and J by 3 bases. Germline values: CDR1 ENHRY, CDR2 SYGVKD. The CDR3 has 16 amino acids. The chain's CDR3 is CAISQGAESANEKLFF. CDR3 DNA sequence: TGTGCCATCAGCCAGGGGGCGGAATCAGCTAATGAAAAACTGTTTTTT.

The chain combines TRBV24-1 with TRBJ2-1, with D perhaps TRBD1 (5 bases). Per the germline V gene, CDR1 is KGHDR and CDR2 is SFDVKD. Trimming shortened V by 3 bases and J by 7 bases, and 24 bases separated the two germline ends. CDR3 length: 18 residues. The CDR3 nucleotides are TGTGCCACCAGTGATGTGAATGGGATGGGCGCAGGGATGAATGAGCAGTTCTTC. Its protein is CATSDVNGMGAGMNEQFF.

The rearrangement joins TRBV19 to TRBJ1-2, with 9 bases aligning to TRBD1. Unmatched junction bases numbered 2, after V lost 1 base and J lost 5 bases. The CDR3 is 14 residues long. Per the germline V gene, CDR1 is LNHDA and CDR2 is SQIVND (reference sequence). The CDR3 protein is CASSIGDRVYGYTF. The CDR3 DNA follows: TGTGCCAGTAGTATAGGGGACAGGGTTTATGGCTACACCTTC.

V and J are TRBV5-1 and TRBJ1-1; possible D gene TRBD1, 5 bases. CDR3 size: 14 residues. V was clipped by 5 bases and J by 5 bases, with 16 bases between them. Germline CDR1 SGHRS, CDR2 YFSETQ. The CDR3 sequence is CASRTDGGRTEAFF. CDR3 bases: TGCGCCAGCAGGACCGACGGGGGACGAACTGAAGCTTTCTTT. Looking up the rest from reference TRBV5-1 and TRBJ1-1 gives the full variable domain: KAGVTQTPRYLIKTRGQQVTLSCSPISGHRSVSWYQQTPGQGLQFLFEYFSETQRNKGNFPGRFSGRQFSNSRSEMNVSTLELGDSALYLCASRTDGGRTEAFFGQGTRLTVV.

The chain carries TRBV6-5 and TRBJ1-2; perhaps TRBD1 as D (6 bases). The germline V gene encodes CDR1 MNHEY and CDR2 SVGAGI. The ends were cut back, 4 bases at V and 7 bases at J, with 13 bases in the middle. The CDR3 runs 13 residues. Here the CDR3 DNA reads TGTGCCAGCAGTTCCGGGGGGGGCTTTGGCTACACCTTC. Amino acid sequence: CASSSGGGFGYTF.